Listed here is a single T cell receptor (beta chain). Antigen specificity is unknown. Trimming took 3 bases from V and 4 from J; bases not matched to a gene: 13. The CDR3 is 18 residues long. Germline-derived CDR1 and CDR2 are SGHRS and YFSETQ. The record originates from a study of cytomegalovirus exposure and HLA in healthy donors. PCR employed 60 Vbeta and 13 Jbeta primers. The assay was immunoSEQ multiplex PCR, and TCRdb's table has in-frame clones only and misses some. In the table there are some 160,000 clones, roughly four fifths of which are singletons. Study-level findings and limits: Most TCR sequences were rare, but some public TCRs occurred in many donors. CMV antigen specificity of three CMV-associated chains was confirmed in vitro. The study assumed roughly uniform donor sequencing depth for presence/absence analyses. A later analysis, which compared TCR beta chains of equal frequency, found the HLA-associated ones more clonally expanded.

This clonotype was sampled from a woman in her thirties or forties in good health and CMV-seronegative. The sample consisted of PBMCs. The genes are TRBV5-1 and TRBJ2-5; 12 bases are a match to TRBD2. CDR3 in amino acids: CASSWRASGGAPGETQYF. The CDR3 nucleotides are TGCGCCAGCAGCTGGCGGGCTAGCGGGGGGGCCCCCGGAGAGACCCAGTACTTC.